The 8 T cell receptor beta chains listed next were all sequenced from one sample in a study of spatial heterogeneity in lung cancer. TCRdb re-called the 5' RACE reads through MiXCR, storing one row per CDR3 protein. The top ten clones hold approximately 17% of a sample with 42,000 or so distinct CDR3 sequences, about 10% of them seen once. The time point: blood at routine non-recurrence follow-up after resection. This material consisted of PBMCs, taken at follow-up. The receptors were gathered from a female donor with early-stage non-small cell lung cancer.

This clonotype was observed at least ten times. This rearrangement joins TRBV2 to TRBJ1-1; D might be TRBD1 (5 bases). The germline V gene has CDR1 SNHLY and CDR2 FYNNEI. This CDR3 region has 14 residues. Trimming cost V 7 bases and J 6 bases, with 18 bases left between them. The CDR3 loop is CASMIQVLLAEAFF. As DNA, the CDR3 is TGTGCCAGCATGATACAGGTTTTACTGGCTGAAGCTTTCTTT.

This chain links TRBV2 with TRBJ1-5; D is undetermined. The germline CDR1 and CDR2 sequences are SNHLY and FYNNEI. The V end lost 0 bases, the J end lost 0 bases, and 9 bases lay between the germline ends. The CDR3 is made up of 16 amino acids. CDR3 bases: TGTGCCAGCAGTGAAGCCGGGGTCTATAGCAATCAGCCCCAGCATTTT. Its translation is CASSEAGVYSNQPQHF. Together with reference TRBV2 and TRBJ1-5, the CDR3 gives the full variable domain: EPEVTQTPSHQVTQMGQEVILRCVPISNHLYFYWYRQILGQKVEFLVSFYNNEISEKSEIFDDQFSVERPDGSNFTLKIRSTKLEDSAMYFCASSEAGVYSNQPQHFGDGTRLSIL.

This clonotype was detected ten times or more. V and J are TRBV2 and TRBJ1-2; 7 bases map to TRBD1. CDR1 is SNHLY and CDR2 is FYNNEI in the germline V gene. The CDR3 totals 14 residues. J was trimmed by 6 bases and V by 6 bases; bases with no gene match: 10. The CDR3 protein is CASSQTGRADGYTF. The CDR3 DNA reads TGTGCCAGCAGCCAGACAGGGAGGGCGGATGGCTACACCTTC.

This clonotype was observed at least ten times. The V and J genes are TRBV28 and TRBJ1-1; D not certain. V was clipped by 9 bases and J by 2 bases, with 7 bases between them. Germline V CDR1 and CDR2: MDHEN, SYDVKM. The CDR3 loop spans 11 amino acids. The CDR3, as DNA: TGTGCCAGTGGAACTAACACTGAAGCTTTCTTT. Its protein product is CASGTNTEAFF.

This clonotype was counted a few times. The V gene is TRBV6-1, the J gene TRBJ2-1, with 8 bases identical to TRBD1. The CDR3 extends over 13 amino acids. The germline CDR1 and CDR2 sequences are MNHNS and SASEGT. V gave up 4 bases and J gave up 9 bases; unmatched junction bases: 5. CDR3 sequence reads: CASSGNRGTEQFF. The CDR3 region has the DNA TGTGCCAGCAGTGGTAACAGGGGGACTGAGCAGTTCTTC.

This clonotype was observed a few times. The chain uses TRBV12-3 or TRBV12-4 and TRBJ2-1; D assignment may be TRBD1 or TRBD2 (5 bases each). This CDR3 is 12 amino acids long. V was cut by 8 bases and J by 8 bases, with 13 bases left in between. The CDR3 coding sequence is TGTGCCAGCGGCATCGGGGCCGATGAGCAGTTCTTC. Protein sequence: CASGIGADEQFF.

This clonotype was observed a handful of times. CDR3 nucleotides: TGTGCCAGCAGCTCACTAGCGTTCCAAGAGACCCAGTACTTC. Amino acid sequence: CASSSLAFQETQYF. The rearrangement links TRBV7-8 to TRBJ2-5; 7 bases agree with TRBD2. The germline gives CDR1 SGHVS, CDR2 FQNEAQ. This CDR3 is built from 14 residues. Germline trimming cut 4 bases from V and 1 base from J; bases unmatched to any gene: 3.

This clonotype was observed at least ten times. V and J are TRBV25-1 and TRBJ2-1; a weak D match, TRBD1 (5 bases). Germline CDR1 and CDR2: MGHDK and SYGVNS. The CDR3 extends over 15 amino acids. V gave up 3 bases and J gave up 9 bases, with 18 bases separating them. CDR3 sequence (DNA): TGTGCCAGCAGTGATCTCTGGGCAGGGCGGTCTGAGCAGTTCTTC. Translating gives CASSDLWAGRSEQFF. The complete variable domain, with remaining parts taken from reference TRBV25-1 and TRBJ2-1, reads EADIYQTPRYLVIGTGKKITLECSQTMGHDKMYWYQQDPGMELHLIHYSYGVNSTEKGDLSSESTVSRIRTEHFPLTLESARPSHTSQYLCASSDLWAGRSEQFFGPGTRLTVL.